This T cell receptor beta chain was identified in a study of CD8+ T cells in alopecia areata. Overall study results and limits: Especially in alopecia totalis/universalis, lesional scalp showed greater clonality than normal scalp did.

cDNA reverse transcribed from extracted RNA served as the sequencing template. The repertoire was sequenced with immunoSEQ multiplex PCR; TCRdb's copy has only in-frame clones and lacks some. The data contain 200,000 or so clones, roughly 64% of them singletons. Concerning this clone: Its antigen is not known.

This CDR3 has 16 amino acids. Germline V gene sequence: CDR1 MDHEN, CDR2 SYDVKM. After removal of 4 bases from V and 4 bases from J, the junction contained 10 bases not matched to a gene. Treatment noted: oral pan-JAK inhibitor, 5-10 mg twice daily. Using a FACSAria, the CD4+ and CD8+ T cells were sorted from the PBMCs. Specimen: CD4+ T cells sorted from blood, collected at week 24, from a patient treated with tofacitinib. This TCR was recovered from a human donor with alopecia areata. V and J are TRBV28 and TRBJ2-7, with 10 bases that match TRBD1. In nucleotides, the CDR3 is TGTGCCAGCAGTTCGATCGGAGACAGGGGGCGATACGAGCAGTACTTC. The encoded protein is CASSSIGDRGRYEQYF.